The 18 T cell receptor beta chains listed next were all sequenced from one sample in a study of blood T cells in healthy people across ages. A J-beta primer mix and a sample-barcoded 5' primer were used in a second PCR of about 7 to 12 cycles. MiXCR, run by TCRdb on the 5' RACE reads, gives a single entry per CDR3 protein. The sample includes roughly 2 million distinct CDR3 sequences, 40% to 55% seen only once; the top ten take less than 2.5%. Specimen: blood. The receptor source for this set is a middle-aged woman in good health.

The CDR3 DNA sequence: TGCGCCAGCAGCGGAGGACTAGCGGGAGGCCGGGAGACCCAGTACTTC. Translating gives CASSGGLAGGRETQYF. V is TRBV5-1 and J is TRBJ2-7; 14 positions match TRBD2. The J call may not be correct, given that the DNA end is closer to TRBJ2-5. The CDR3 is made up of 16 amino acids. CDR1 is SGHRS, CDR2 YFSETQ, per germline.

J is TRBJ1-6 and V is TRBV7-2, with a tentative D call TRBD1 (5 bases). Trimming took 2 bases from V and 8 from J, leaving 10 bases between them. CDR1 is SGHTA, CDR2 FQGNSA, per germline. This CDR3 has 14 amino acids. In DNA, the CDR3 is TGTGCCAGCAGCTTATACGGGGCGGATTCACCCCTCCACTTT. It specifies CASSLYGADSPLHF.

The count of this clonotype is one. V and J are TRBV20-1 and TRBJ2-5; TRBD2 might be the D (6 bases). The J call may be faulty, since TRBJ2-7 better matches the DNA end. The CDR3 covers 14 residues. Germline CDR1 reads DFQATT; CDR2 reads SNEGSKA (reference sequence). The CDR3, as DNA: TGCAGTGCTAGTACGGGGGACCTCGGGTACGAGCAGTACTTC. Amino acid sequence: CSASTGDLGYEQYF.

This clonotype was seen a few times. The chain employs TRBV7-9 and TRBJ2-1; D call uncertain. In germline, CDR1 is SEHNR, CDR2 FQNEAQ (reference sequence). The CDR3 spans 15 residues. V shed 5 bases and J shed 4 bases, with 15 bases lying between them. DNA of the CDR3: TGTGCCAGCAGCCAAGGATTACAGAATTACAATGAGCAGTTCTTC. Protein product: CASSQGLQNYNEQFF.

This chain links TRBV20-1 with TRBJ2-6; no firm D call. The CDR3 is made up of 14 amino acids. The germline gives CDR1 DFQATT, CDR2 SNEGSKA (reference sequence). Trimming cost V 5 bases and J 4 bases, with 12 bases left between them. The CDR3 DNA is TGCAGTGCTGCCCAAAACCCGGGGGCCAACGTCCTGACTTTC. As protein: CSAAQNPGANVLTF.

The chain combines TRBV5-1 with TRBJ2-3, with D unresolved. Germline V gene lookup returns CDR1 SGHRS and CDR2 YFSETQ. The V end was cut by 4 bases, the J end by 6 bases, with 15 bases between. CDR3 size: 14 residues. DNA of the CDR3: TGCGCCAGCAGCAGTTCAATGTTGGCGGATACGCAGTATTTT. Translating gives CASSSSMLADTQYF.

This clonotype was seen repeatedly, ten times or more. The CDR3 coding sequence is TGTGCCAGCAGTTTAGCGCGGGGGAGCCTAGCCAAAAACATTCAGTACTTC. Protein product: CASSLARGSLAKNIQYF. The genes are TRBV12-3 or TRBV12-4 and TRBJ2-4; 7 positions match TRBD2. V lost 0 bases, J lost 0 bases, and 5 bases stayed unmatched. This CDR3 has 17 amino acids.

This chain links TRBV20-1 with TRBJ1-4; D is undetermined. V lost 8 bases and J 8 bases, leaving 18 bases between the germline ends. The CDR3 has 13 residues. Germline CDR1 DFQATT, CDR2 SNEGSKA (reference sequence). CDR3 DNA: TGCAGTACTACCCGACAAGAAGGGGAAAAACTGTTTTTT. As protein: CSTTRQEGEKLFF.

This clonotype was recorded only once. The V gene is TRBV10-3, the J gene TRBJ1-5; D uncertain. Germline loops: CDR1 ENHRY, CDR2 SYGVKD. The CDR3 spans 13 residues. Trimming removed 3 bases from V and 5 bases from J, with 8 bases in between. The CDR3 sequence is CAISERDYQPQHF. The CDR3 bases are TGTGCCATCAGTGAAAGGGATTATCAGCCCCAGCATTTT.

This clonotype was seen a few times. V usage is TRBV21-1 and J usage is TRBJ1-2; TRBD1, the D gene given by the table, was not confirmed from the DNA. TRBV21-1 is a pseudogene. The CDR3 is 15 amino acids. This CDR3 reads CASSMGGQGCYGYTF. Written as DNA, the CDR3 is TGTGCCAGCAGCATGGGGGGACAGGGCTGCTATGGCTACACCTTC.

The chain employs TRBV20-1 and TRBJ2-4, with a tentative D call TRBD1 (6 bases). The assigned J gene may be wrong: the sequence end matches TRBJ2-7 better. This CDR3 contains 16 residues. Germline assignment: CDR1 DFQATT and CDR2 SNEGSKA (reference sequence). The CDR3 region is CSATPRTVKLSYEQYF. CDR3 sequence (DNA): TGCAGTGCTACCCCCAGGACAGTCAAATTATCCTACGAGCAGTACTTC.

The rearrangement uses TRBV14 and TRBJ2-6; D gene ambiguous. The CDR3 is 17 amino acids. Germline V CDR1 and CDR2: SGHDN, FVKESK. The V end was cut by 5 bases, the J end by 0 bases, with 14 bases between. CDR3 sequence: CASSYLDEISGANVLTF. The CDR3 region has the DNA TGTGCCAGCAGCTATCTGGACGAAATCTCTGGGGCCAACGTCCTGACTTTC.

The genes are TRBV7-2 and TRBJ1-2; TRBD1 might be the D (6 bases). V lost 1 base to trimming and J lost 5 bases, with 20 bases between them. Germline lookup yields CDR1 SGHTA and CDR2 FQGNSA. There are 17 residues in the CDR3. The CDR3 region is CASSLGSGTRGQYGYTF. The CDR3 nucleotides are TGTGCCAGCAGCTTAGGGAGTGGGACAAGGGGCCAGTATGGCTACACCTTC.

This sequence joins TRBV20-1 and TRBJ2-7, with D perhaps being TRBD1 or TRBD2 (5 bases each). Trimming stripped 3 bases from V and 0 bases from J, with 18 bases between. Germline values: CDR1 DFQATT, CDR2 SNEGSKA (reference sequence). The length of the CDR3 is 16 residues. CDR3 bases: TGCAGTGCTAGGGTGGGGACGACGTTTTTCTCCTACGAGCAGTACTTC. As protein: CSARVGTTFFSYEQYF.

The genes are TRBV12-3 or TRBV12-4 and TRBJ2-3; TRBD1 aligns across 11 bases. V trimming: 6 bases; J trimming: 3 bases; junction bases outside the gene matches: 5. The CDR3 spans 15 residues. Here the CDR3 reads CASRGTGGKTDTQYF. CDR3 DNA sequence: TGTGCCAGCAGGGGGACAGGGGGGAAAACAGATACGCAGTATTTT.

The chain has TRBV7-9 and TRBJ2-5; the D is unclear. The J call may be in error: the DNA end matches TRBJ2-7 better. This CDR3 spans 12 amino acids. The germline CDR1 and CDR2 sequences are SEHNR and FQNEAQ (reference sequence). CDR3 in amino acids: CASSGRGPEQYF. The CDR3, as DNA: TGTGCCAGCAGCGGTCGAGGCCCCGAGCAGTACTTC.

This clonotype was observed a few times. The chain employs TRBV5-1 and TRBJ2-3; unclear D gene. The CDR3 covers 17 residues. Germline loops: CDR1 SGHRS, CDR2 YFSETQ. Trimming stripped 0 bases from V and 0 bases from J, with 14 bases between. For the CDR3, the DNA is TGCGCCAGCAGCTTGGGAACCAGTCAGCGAAGCACAGATACGCAGTATTTT. Amino acid sequence: CASSLGTSQRSTDTQYF. Full variable domain (outside the CDR3, taken from reference TRBV5-1 and TRBJ2-3): KAGVTQTPRYLIKTRGQQVTLSCSPISGHRSVSWYQQTPGQGLQFLFEYFSETQRNKGNFPGRFSGRQFSNSRSEMNVSTLELGDSALYLCASSLGTSQRSTDTQYFGPGTRLTVL.

This clonotype was counted between two and nine times. The CDR3 here is CASSEEARGTGGEGETQYF. As DNA, the CDR3 is TGTGCCAGCAGTGAAGAGGCACGCGGGACAGGGGGCGAAGGAGAGACCCAGTACTTC. The chain has TRBV6-1 and TRBJ2-5; the match to TRBD1 covers 12 bases. Trimming took 1 base from V and 4 from J; bases not matched to a gene: 13. CDR3 length: 19 residues. Germline CDR1 and CDR2: MNHNS and SASEGT.